A single sample gave rise to the 7 T cell receptor beta chains below, sequenced in a study of cytomegalovirus exposure and HLA in healthy donors. Researchers ran the PCR with 60 Vbeta and 13 Jbeta primers. This table comes from immunoSEQ multiplex PCR, and its TCRdb copy is limited to in-frame clones, with some not included. The sample lists about 100,000 clones, 76% occurring once. The sequencing sample was made of PBMCs. The receptor set was obtained from a woman aged 55-70 years in good health and CMV-seropositive.

The gene calls are TRBV2 and TRBJ1-5; the D gene is possibly TRBD1 (6 bases). Germline CDR1 and CDR2: SNHLY and FYNNEI. Trimming took 6 bases from V and 6 from J, leaving 15 bases between them. CDR3 length equals 14 residues. CDR3 in amino acids: CASREQGRRQPQHF. DNA of the CDR3: TGTGCCAGCAGGGAACAGGGAAGGCGTCAGCCCCAGCATTTT.

The chain uses TRBV9 and TRBJ2-7, with D perhaps matching TRBD2 (6 bases). Trimming took off 2 bases at V and 7 bases at J, with 16 bases between the two ends. Looked up from germline, CDR1 is SGDLS and CDR2 is YYNGEE. There are 14 residues in the CDR3. The CDR3 region is CASSVSAGGQEQYF. The CDR3 region has the DNA TGTGCCAGCAGCGTTTCAGCGGGCGGGCAGGAGCAGTACTTC.

The table lists this clone with a few counts. V is TRBV5-1 and J is TRBJ2-4; weak D call: TRBD2 (6 bases). This CDR3 has 16 residues. The V end lost 1 base, the J end lost 0 bases, and 11 bases lay between the germline ends. CDR1 is SGHRS, CDR2 YFSETQ, per germline. The CDR3 reads CASSLNPAGAKNIQYF. The CDR3 DNA is TGCGCCAGCAGCTTGAATCCAGCGGGAGCCAAAAACATTCAGTACTTC.

The chain carries TRBV9 and TRBJ1-4, with TRBD1 as a possible D gene (5 bases). Germline CDR1 reads SGDLS; CDR2 reads YYNGEE. This CDR3 is built from 16 residues. Trimming removed 0 bases at V and 6 bases at J, with 15 bases between. The CDR3 nucleotides read TGTGCCAGCAGCGTAGGACATCAAGGGGTCTATGAAAAACTGTTTTTT. It encodes CASSVGHQGVYEKLFF.

V gene TRBV19 combines with J gene TRBJ2-3; 11 positions match TRBD1. The CDR3 sequence is 16 residues long. The junction had 9 bases not matched to a gene; V was cut back by 4 bases and J by 6 bases. Germline V gene data show CDR1 as LNHDA and CDR2 as SQIVND (reference sequence). This chain's CDR3 is CASSSPGQGARDTQYF. CDR3 in DNA: TGTGCCAGTAGTAGTCCCGGACAGGGGGCTCGGGATACGCAGTATTTT.

The count of this clone is one. The V call is TRBV11-1, the J call TRBJ2-7; TRBD1 matches at 9 bases. CDR1 is SGHAT and CDR2 is FQDESV in the germline V gene (reference sequence). V shed 4 bases, J shed 0 bases, and the junction held 4 bases outside the gene matches. This CDR3 comprises 15 residues. Here the CDR3 reads CASSSGTGNSYEQYF. CDR3 DNA sequence: TGTGCCAGCAGCTCTGGGACAGGGAACTCCTACGAGCAGTACTTC.

The V call is TRBV21-1, the J call TRBJ2-7; TRBD2 reflects the table's D call only, with no check against the DNA. TRBV21-1 is a recognized pseudogene. The CDR3 loop spans 14 amino acids. DNA for the CDR3: TGTGCCAGCAGCAAAGAACTAGCGGGAGTTAAGCAGTACTTC. This translates into CASSKELAGVKQYF.